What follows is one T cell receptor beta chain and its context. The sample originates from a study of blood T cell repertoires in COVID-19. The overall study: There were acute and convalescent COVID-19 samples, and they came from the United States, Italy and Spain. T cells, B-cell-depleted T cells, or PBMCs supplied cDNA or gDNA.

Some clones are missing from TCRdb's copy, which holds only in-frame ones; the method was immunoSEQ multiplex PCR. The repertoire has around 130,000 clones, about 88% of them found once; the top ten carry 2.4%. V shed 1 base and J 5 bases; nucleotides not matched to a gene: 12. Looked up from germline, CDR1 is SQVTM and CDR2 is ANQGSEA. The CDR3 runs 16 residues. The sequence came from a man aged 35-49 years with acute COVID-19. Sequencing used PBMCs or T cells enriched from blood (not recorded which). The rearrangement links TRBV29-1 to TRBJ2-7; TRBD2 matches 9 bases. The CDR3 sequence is CSVEGPWRGGSHEQYF. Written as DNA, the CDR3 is TGCAGCGTTGAAGGGCCCTGGCGGGGGGGTTCTCACGAGCAGTACTTC.